The next 23 T cell receptor beta chains were all read from a single sample in a study of post-analysis software for immune sequencing data. General study results and limits: The study found TRBV5-6, TRBV5-1 and TRBV20-1 among four to six TRBV segments more frequent in patients than controls.

The library was made from cDNA and included unique molecular identifiers. In TCRdb, the PCR reads were re-called with MiXCR into one record per CDR3 protein. In the table there are roughly 540,000 distinct CDR3 sequences, approximately 34% of which are singletons. Their cognate antigens are unknown. Source material: blood. Receptor source: a girl under 18 with multiple sclerosis.

In this sample, this clonotype turned up a few times. The chain combines TRBV18 with TRBJ1-4; D unresolved. V gave up 1 base and J gave up 7 bases, with 10 bases separating them. The CDR3 is 14 amino acids. CDR1 KGHSH and CDR2 LQKENI come from the germline V gene. The CDR3 coding sequence is TGTGCCAGCTCACCACAGGGAGGTGGTGAAAAACTGTTTTTT. Its translation is CASSPQGGGEKLFF.

The chain links TRBV5-1 to TRBJ2-3; 7 bases match TRBD2. The CDR3 runs 16 residues. In germline, CDR1 is SGHRS, CDR2 YFSETQ. J lost 5 bases, V lost 4 bases, and 13 bases had no gene match. CDR3 coding DNA: TGCGCCAGCAGCAGTCGGGGGGACGCAGTGGGAGATACGCAGTATTTT. Protein: CASSSRGDAVGDTQYF.

This clonotype was found many times. The rearrangement uses TRBV7-3 and TRBJ2-3, with unresolved D. The CDR3 spans 14 residues. Trimming took 5 bases from V and 3 from J, leaving 12 bases between them. CDR1 is SGHTA and CDR2 is FQGTGA in the germline V gene. The chain's CDR3 is CASSAKGLTDTQYF. The CDR3 coding sequence is TGTGCCAGCAGCGCCAAAGGCTTAACAGATACGCAGTATTTT.

The rearrangement joins TRBV4-1 to TRBJ1-2, with 8 bases matching TRBD1. Germline lookup yields CDR1 MGHRA and CDR2 YSYEKL. The CDR3 covers 14 residues. J lost 7 bases, V lost 4 bases, and 8 bases had no gene match. CDR3 sequence: CASSPATGASGYTF. DNA for the CDR3: TGCGCCAGCAGCCCAGCGACAGGGGCAAGTGGCTACACCTTC.

This clonotype was observed many times. The V and J genes are TRBV10-1 and TRBJ2-1; 9 bases match TRBD1. With V trimmed by 6 bases and J by 8 bases, 8 bases remained unmatched. The germline V gene has CDR1 WNHNN and CDR2 SYGVQD (reference sequence). The length of the CDR3 is 14 residues. CDR3 sequence reads: CASRGDRAVDEQFF. DNA of the CDR3: TGCGCCAGCAGGGGGGACAGGGCAGTCGATGAGCAGTTCTTC.

Of note for this clonotype: Compared with germline, one end of the junction differs, possibly owing to a read error. V and J are TRBV3-1 and TRBJ2-6, with 7 bases that match TRBD2. The CDR3 extends over 17 amino acids. Germline V lookup: CDR1 LGHDT, CDR2 YNNKEL (reference sequence). For the CDR3, the DNA is TGTGCCAGCAGCCGTGGCGGGGGAAGCTCTGAGGCCAACGTCCTGACTTTC. This encodes CASSRGGGSSEANVLTF.

The chain has TRBV20-1 and TRBJ2-1, with a weak D call TRBD2 (7 bases). Germline CDR1 DFQATT, CDR2 SNEGSKA (reference sequence). Trimming removed 2 bases from V and 4 bases from J, with 15 bases in between. The CDR3 is 15 residues long. The chain's CDR3 is CSARPAGASYNEQFF. The CDR3 nucleotides are TGCAGTGCTAGACCGGCGGGGGCGAGTTACAATGAGCAGTTCTTC.

This chain uses TRBV5-1 with TRBJ1-1; D unresolved. The CDR3 is 13 residues long. The V and J ends lost 1 base and 3 bases respectively, with 7 bases between them. Germline CDR1 is SGHRS and CDR2 is YFSETQ. Here the CDR3 reads CASSLNGYTEAFF. DNA of the CDR3: TGCGCCAGCAGCTTGAACGGATACACTGAAGCTTTCTTT.

The V gene is TRBV3-1, the J gene TRBJ2-3, with a tentative D call TRBD2 (6 bases). The CDR3 loop spans 15 amino acids. Germline assignment: CDR1 LGHDT and CDR2 YNNKEL (reference sequence). The V end was cut by 0 bases, the J end by 6 bases, with 13 bases between. CDR3 nucleotide sequence: TGTGCCAGCAGCCAAGAGATTCTAGCGAGGGATACGCAGTATTTT. Translated: CASSQEILARDTQYF.

This clonotype has a single count. A junction end diverges from the germline sequence, so it may reflect a read error. The chain carries TRBV5-1 and TRBJ2-1, with 9 bases identical to TRBD2. Germline values: CDR1 SGHRS, CDR2 YFSETQ. CDR3 length: 14 amino acids. The CDR3 DNA sequence: TGCGCCAGCAGCCACCGGGTAGCGGGAGAAGAGCTGTTCTTC. Amino acid sequence: CASSHRVAGEELFF.

The chain employs TRBV18 and TRBJ2-1; TRBD1 matches 8 bases. With V trimmed by 5 bases and J by 0 bases, 3 bases remained unmatched. The CDR3 totals 15 residues. Germline CDR1 KGHSH, CDR2 LQKENI. CDR3 loop: CASSLQGVSYNEQFF. The CDR3 DNA is TGTGCCAGCTCATTACAGGGGGTCTCCTACAATGAGCAGTTCTTC.

This clonotype has just a few counts. The chain employs TRBV28 and TRBJ1-2, with unresolved D. Trimming took 3 bases from V and 5 from J, leaving 16 bases between them. The CDR3 is made up of 15 amino acids. Looked up from germline, CDR1 is MDHEN and CDR2 is SYDVKM. CDR3 DNA: TGTGCCAGCAGTTTGGCAGACCTAAACCTATATGGCTACACCTTC. This encodes CASSLADLNLYGYTF.

This clonotype has at least ten counts. The rearrangement links TRBV24-1 to TRBJ1-2; a weak D match, TRBD1 (5 bases). V lost 12 bases to trimming and J lost 7 bases, with 11 bases between them. CDR1 KGHDR and CDR2 SFDVKD come from the germline V gene. The length of the CDR3 is 10 residues. The CDR3 region is CASDTVGYTF. In DNA form, the CDR3 reads TGTGCCTCGGACACCGTTGGCTACACCTTC.

The genes are TRBV13 and TRBJ2-1, with TRBD2 matching over 10 bases. The end of the DNA aligns better with TRBJ2-7, so the J call may be wrong. In germline, CDR1 is PRHDT, CDR2 FYEKMQ (reference sequence). The length of the CDR3 is 18 residues. The CDR3 sequence is CASRPTGLAESSYNEQYF. The CDR3 DNA reads TGTGCCAGCAGACCTACTGGACTAGCGGAGAGCTCCTACAATGAGCAGTACTTC.

In its sample, this clonotype was seen a few times. The gene calls are TRBV3-1 and TRBJ2-5; 12 bases align to TRBD2. V shed 3 bases and J 2 bases; nucleotides not matched to a gene: 10. The CDR3 spans 18 residues. Germline V gene sequence: CDR1 LGHDT, CDR2 YNNKEL (reference sequence). CDR3 residues: CASSHRLAGGPGQETQYF. The CDR3 DNA sequence: TGTGCCAGCAGCCACCGGCTAGCGGGGGGGCCCGGGCAAGAGACCCAGTACTTC.

This clonotype was picked up a small number of times. The gene calls are TRBV16 and TRBJ1-1; the D is unclear. This CDR3 region has 14 residues. In germline, CDR1 is KGHSY, CDR2 FQNENV. The V end was cut by 0 bases, the J end by 0 bases, with 5 bases between. This CDR3 is CASSQSRVNTEAFF. In DNA, the CDR3 is TGTGCCAGCAGCCAATCACGGGTGAACACTGAAGCTTTCTTT.

This chain joins TRBV5-1 and TRBJ2-1; 7 bases agree with TRBD2. J was trimmed by 5 bases and V by 3 bases; bases with no gene match: 8. Germline values: CDR1 SGHRS, CDR2 YFSETQ. The CDR3 has 15 amino acids. DNA of the CDR3: TGCGCCAGCAGCTCCAGTTGGGGGGGGGACAATGAGCAGTTCTTC. This sequence encodes CASSSSWGGDNEQFF.

This clonotype was recorded a few times. The rearrangement links TRBV10-3 to TRBJ2-4; 7 bases match TRBD2. The J call may not be correct, given that the DNA end is closer to TRBJ2-7. The CDR3 has 17 residues. Germline CDR1 reads ENHRY; CDR2 reads SYGVKD. The CDR3 protein is CAISDSFLAASSYEQYF. DNA of the CDR3: TGTGCCATCAGTGATTCCTTTCTAGCGGCCAGCTCCTACGAGCAGTACTTC.

This clonotype was counted only a few times. V is TRBV29-1 and J is TRBJ2-3, with D unclear. Between the trimmed V and J ends, which lost 6 bases and 5 bases, there was a span of 9 bases. This CDR3 comprises 11 residues. CDR1 is SQVTM and CDR2 is ANQGSEA in the germline V gene. In DNA form, the CDR3 reads TGCAGCGTCGTCAGGAGAGATACGCAGTATTTT. It is translated as CSVVRRDTQYF.

The gene calls are TRBV11-2 and TRBJ2-5, with D perhaps TRBD1 (6 bases). From germline, CDR1 is SGHAT and CDR2 FQNNGV. The V end was cut by 5 bases, the J end by 6 bases, with 13 bases between. The CDR3 covers 13 residues. The CDR3 coding sequence is TGTGCCAGCAGCCTCCGGGACATTCAGACCCAGTACTTC. The encoded protein is CASSLRDIQTQYF.

The chain combines TRBV20-1 with TRBJ1-1; a weak D match, TRBD1 (5 bases). Per germline, CDR1 DFQATT and CDR2 SNEGSKA (reference sequence). The CDR3 length is 15 residues. Trimming took off 0 bases at V and 5 bases at J, with 16 bases between the two ends. This CDR3 reads CSARDRGVVRTEAFF. The CDR3 DNA reads TGCAGTGCTAGAGATCGGGGGGTTGTTAGAACTGAAGCTTTCTTT.

The chain joins TRBV7-9 to TRBJ2-7; D gene uncertain. Deletions cut 5 bases from V and 6 bases from J, with 11 bases between. CDR3 length: 12 amino acids. CDR1 SEHNR and CDR2 FQNEAQ come from the germline V gene (reference sequence). DNA for the CDR3: TGTGCCAGCAGCATGACCGGCGGCGAGCAGTACTTC. The encoded protein is CASSMTGGEQYF.

The CDR3, as DNA: TGTGCCAGCAGTCCCGGGTCGTCGGTGAACACTGAAGCTTTCTTT. Its translation: CASSPGSSVNTEAFF. The chain has TRBV6-5 and TRBJ1-1; D unresolved. Germline V gene data show CDR1 as MNHEY and CDR2 as SVGAGI. CDR3 length equals 15 residues. V was shortened by 5 bases and J by 0 bases, with 13 bases between the two germline ends.